The 10 T cell receptor beta chains presented below share a single source sample, sequenced in a study of identical twins. TCRdb processed the 5' RACE reads anew with MiXCR; each CDR3 protein has one entry. This sample has 500,000 or so distinct CDR3 sequences, with 14% found just once. These data were also filed under a second study, of yellow fever vaccine responses in identical twins.

Source material: CD4+ T cells sorted from blood. The receptors come from a woman under 30 in good health.

There are many counts of this clonotype. The V gene is TRBV5-1, the J gene TRBJ2-1, with 12 bases lining up with TRBD2. J was trimmed by 2 bases and V by 4 bases; bases with no gene match: 4. From germline, CDR1 is SGHRS and CDR2 YFSETQ. The CDR3 totals 16 residues. CDR3 nucleotides: TGCGCCAGCAGCCGGGGACTAGCGGGTGCCTACAATGAGCAGTTCTTC. Residues: CASSRGLAGAYNEQFF.

The chain has TRBV6-2 or TRBV6-3 and TRBJ2-7; the match to TRBD2 covers 12 bases. There are 16 residues in the CDR3. Looked up from germline, CDR1 is MNHEY and CDR2 is SVGEGT. Losses at the gene ends were 6 bases for V and 5 bases for J; bases not matched to a gene: 11. For the CDR3, the DNA is TGTGCCAGCAGCTACCCACTAGCGGGAGGAAACCACGAGCAGTACTTC. Translating gives CASSYPLAGGNHEQYF.

This rearrangement joins TRBV7-9 to TRBJ2-1; a possible D gene is TRBD1 (7 bases). V lost 2 bases and J 8 bases, leaving 16 bases between the germline ends. The germline V gene encodes CDR1 SEHNR and CDR2 FQNEAQ (reference sequence). The CDR3 consists of 15 residues. CDR3 sequence reads: CASSLYGQEGDEQFF. The DNA of the CDR3 is TGTGCCAGCAGCTTATATGGACAGGAGGGCGATGAGCAGTTCTTC.

V usage is TRBV18 and J usage is TRBJ1-5, with a tentative D call TRBD1 (5 bases). Trimming pared 2 bases from V and 7 bases from J, leaving 15 bases between. This CDR3 contains 15 residues. The germline gives CDR1 KGHSH, CDR2 LQKENI. This CDR3 is CASSPSDSLYQPQHF. Written as DNA, the CDR3 is TGTGCCAGCTCACCAAGCGACAGCCTATACCAGCCCCAGCATTTT.

The V gene is TRBV10-3, the J gene TRBJ2-5; 10 bases match TRBD2. The CDR3 extends over 16 amino acids. Germline V lookup: CDR1 ENHRY, CDR2 SYGVKD. Trimming took 0 bases from V and 2 from J; bases not matched to a gene: 3. CDR3 protein: CAISESVAGGQETQYF. The CDR3 coding sequence is TGTGCCATCAGTGAGTCTGTAGCGGGGGGACAAGAGACCCAGTACTTC.

This rearrangement joins TRBV11-2 to TRBJ1-3, with 8 bases fitting TRBD1. The CDR3 covers 17 residues. Trimming cost V 1 base and J 4 bases; bases outside gene matches: 9. Germline CDR1 reads SGHAT; CDR2 reads FQNNGV. The CDR3 spells CASSLVSGRGLGNTIYF. The CDR3 coding sequence is TGTGCCAGCAGCTTAGTCTCCGGCAGGGGGCTAGGAAACACCATATATTTT.

This clonotype has a handful of counts. The chain is built from TRBV27 and TRBJ2-7; no clear D. The CDR3 has 14 amino acids. Germline CDR1 and CDR2: MNHEY and SMNVEV (reference sequence). V lost 2 bases and J 2 bases, leaving 10 bases between the germline ends. CDR3 nucleotide sequence: TGTGCCAGCAGTTTAAGCAGGAAAGCCTACGAGCAGTACTTC. This encodes CASSLSRKAYEQYF.

This clonotype was detected a few times. The rearrangement links TRBV2 to TRBJ1-2; 9 nucleotides line up with TRBD1. Germline CDR1 SNHLY, CDR2 FYNNEI. Losses at the gene ends were 5 bases for V and 8 bases for J; bases not matched to a gene: 3. The CDR3 contains 12 residues. The CDR3 loop is CASSRTGDGYTF. CDR3 in DNA: TGTGCCAGCAGTAGGACAGGGGACGGCTACACCTTC.

In DNA form, the CDR3 reads TGTGCCAGCAGCCAAGATAGCGGCGTCTCCTACAATGAGCAGTTCTTC. It yields the protein CASSQDSGVSYNEQFF. This sequence joins TRBV3-1 and TRBJ2-1, with TRBD2 as a possible D gene (6 bases). Germline CDR1 reads LGHDT; CDR2 reads YNNKEL (reference sequence). The CDR3 is 16 amino acids. V was pared by 0 bases and J by 0 bases, with 9 bases between.

A few counts support this clonotype. The chain recombines TRBV20-1 with TRBJ2-3; D unresolved. The V end was cut by 0 bases, the J end by 0 bases, with 10 bases between. CDR1 and CDR2 from the germline V gene are DFQATT and SNEGSKA (reference sequence). CDR3 length equals 15 residues. CDR3 sequence: CSARDGLTSTDTQYF. As DNA, the CDR3 is TGCAGTGCTAGAGACGGGTTGACTAGCACAGATACGCAGTATTTT.